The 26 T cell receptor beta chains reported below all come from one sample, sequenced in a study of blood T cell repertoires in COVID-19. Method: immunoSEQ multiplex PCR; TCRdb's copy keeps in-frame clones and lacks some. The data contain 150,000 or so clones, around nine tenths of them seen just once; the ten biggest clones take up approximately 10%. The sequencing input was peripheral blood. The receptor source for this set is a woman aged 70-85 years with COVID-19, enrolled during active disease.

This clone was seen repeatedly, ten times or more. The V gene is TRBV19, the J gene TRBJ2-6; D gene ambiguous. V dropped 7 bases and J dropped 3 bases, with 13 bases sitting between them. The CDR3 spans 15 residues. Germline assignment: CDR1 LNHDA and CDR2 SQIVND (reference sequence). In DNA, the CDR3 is TGTGCCAGTAAGAGACAAACGTATGGGGCCAACGTCCTGACTTTC. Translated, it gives CASKRQTYGANVLTF.

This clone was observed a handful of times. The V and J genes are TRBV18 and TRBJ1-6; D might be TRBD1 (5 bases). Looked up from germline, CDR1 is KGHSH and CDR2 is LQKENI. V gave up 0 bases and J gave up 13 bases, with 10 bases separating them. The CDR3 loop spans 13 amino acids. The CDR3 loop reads CASSPPQAYPLHF. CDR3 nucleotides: TGTGCCAGCTCACCACCACAGGCTTACCCCCTCCACTTT. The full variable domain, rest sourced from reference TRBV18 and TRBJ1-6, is NAGVMQNPRHLVRRRGQEARLRCSPMKGHSHVYWYRQLPEEGLKFMVYLQKENIIDESGMPKERFSAEFPKEGPSILRIQQVVRGDSAAYFCASSPPQAYPLHFGNGTRLTVT.

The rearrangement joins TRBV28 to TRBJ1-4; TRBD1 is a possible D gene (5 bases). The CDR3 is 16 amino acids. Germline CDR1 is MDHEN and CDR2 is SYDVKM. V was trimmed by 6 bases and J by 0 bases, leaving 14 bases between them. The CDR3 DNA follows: TGTGCCAGCAGAAGTCACAGGCTTGCAACTAATGAAAAACTGTTTTTT. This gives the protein CASRSHRLATNEKLFF. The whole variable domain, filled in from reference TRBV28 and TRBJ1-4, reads DVKVTQSSRYLVKRTGEKVFLECVQDMDHENMFWYRQDPGLGLRLIYFSYDVKMKEKGDIPEGYSVSREKKERFSLILESASTNQTSMYLCASRSHRLATNEKLFFGSGTQLSVL.

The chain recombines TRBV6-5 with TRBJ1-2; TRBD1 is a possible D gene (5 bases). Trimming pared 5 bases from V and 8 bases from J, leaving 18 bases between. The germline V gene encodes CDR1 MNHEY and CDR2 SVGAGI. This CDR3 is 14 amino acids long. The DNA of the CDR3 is TGTGCCAGCAGTAGAGGCAGGGTGGTTGGAGGCTACACCTTC. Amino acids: CASSRGRVVGGYTF.

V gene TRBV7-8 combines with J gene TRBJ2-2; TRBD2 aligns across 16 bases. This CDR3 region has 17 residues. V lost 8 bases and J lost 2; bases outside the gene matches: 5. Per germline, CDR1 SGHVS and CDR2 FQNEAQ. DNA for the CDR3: TGTGCCAGCTTCGGGACTAGCGGGGGGGTCAACACCGGGGAGCTGTTTTTT. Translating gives CASFGTSGGVNTGELFF.

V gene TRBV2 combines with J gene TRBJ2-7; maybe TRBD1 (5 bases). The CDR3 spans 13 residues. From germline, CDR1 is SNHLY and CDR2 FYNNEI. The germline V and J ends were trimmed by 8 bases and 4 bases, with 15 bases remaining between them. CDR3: CASGRDLAYEQYF. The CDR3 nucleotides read TGTGCCAGCGGCAGGGATCTCGCGTACGAGCAGTACTTC.

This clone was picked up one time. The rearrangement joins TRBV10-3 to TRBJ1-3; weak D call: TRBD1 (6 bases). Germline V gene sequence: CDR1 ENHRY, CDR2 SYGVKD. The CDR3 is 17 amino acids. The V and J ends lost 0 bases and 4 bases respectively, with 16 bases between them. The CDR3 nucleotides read TGTGCCATCAGTGAGTCCTTTAACAGGGTAGAGGGAAACACCATATATTTT. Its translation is CAISESFNRVEGNTIYF.

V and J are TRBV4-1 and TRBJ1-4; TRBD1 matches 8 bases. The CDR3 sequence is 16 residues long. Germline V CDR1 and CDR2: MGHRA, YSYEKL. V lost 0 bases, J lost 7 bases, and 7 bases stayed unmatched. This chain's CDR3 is CASSQEAGQGAEKLFF. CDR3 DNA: TGCGCCAGCAGCCAAGAAGCAGGGCAGGGGGCTGAAAAACTGTTTTTT.

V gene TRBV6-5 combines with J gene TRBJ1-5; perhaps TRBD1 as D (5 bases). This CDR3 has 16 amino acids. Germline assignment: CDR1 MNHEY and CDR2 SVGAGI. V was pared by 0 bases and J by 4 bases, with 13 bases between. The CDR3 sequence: CASSYSISGRNQPQHF. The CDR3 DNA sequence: TGTGCCAGCAGTTACTCGATATCAGGGAGGAATCAGCCCCAGCATTTT.

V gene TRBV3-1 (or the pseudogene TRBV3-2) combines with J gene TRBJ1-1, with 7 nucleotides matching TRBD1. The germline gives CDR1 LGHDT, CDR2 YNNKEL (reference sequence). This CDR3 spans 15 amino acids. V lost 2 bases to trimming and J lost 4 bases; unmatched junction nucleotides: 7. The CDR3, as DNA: TGTGCCAGCAGCCAAAGAGAGCACAGGGGCACTGAAGCTTTCTTT. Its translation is CASSQREHRGTEAFF.

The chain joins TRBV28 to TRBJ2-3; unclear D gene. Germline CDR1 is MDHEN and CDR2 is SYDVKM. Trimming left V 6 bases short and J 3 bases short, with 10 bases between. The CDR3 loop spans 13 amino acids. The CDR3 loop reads CASSKIPTDTQYF. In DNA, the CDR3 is TGTGCCAGCAGCAAAATTCCAACAGATACGCAGTATTTT.

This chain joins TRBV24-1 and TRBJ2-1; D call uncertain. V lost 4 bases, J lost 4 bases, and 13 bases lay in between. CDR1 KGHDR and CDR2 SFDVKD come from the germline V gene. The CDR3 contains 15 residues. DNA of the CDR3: TGTGCCACCAGTGAGAGAGCCCCCGCTTACAATGAGCAGTTCTTC. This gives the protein CATSERAPAYNEQFF.

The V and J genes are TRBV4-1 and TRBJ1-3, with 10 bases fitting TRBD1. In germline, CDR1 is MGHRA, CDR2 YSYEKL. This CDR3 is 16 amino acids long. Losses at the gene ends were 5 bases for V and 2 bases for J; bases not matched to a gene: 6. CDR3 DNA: TGCGCCAGCAGCGTCGGACAGGGGGAAGCTGGAAACACCATATATTTT. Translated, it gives CASSVGQGEAGNTIYF.

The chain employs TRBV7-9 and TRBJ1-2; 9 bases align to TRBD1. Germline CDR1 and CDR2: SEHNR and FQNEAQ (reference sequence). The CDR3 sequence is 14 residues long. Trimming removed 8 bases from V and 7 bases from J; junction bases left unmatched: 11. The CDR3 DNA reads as TGTGCCAGCTCTAACAGGGGGCAGTATGGTGGCTACACCTTC. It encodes CASSNRGQYGGYTF.

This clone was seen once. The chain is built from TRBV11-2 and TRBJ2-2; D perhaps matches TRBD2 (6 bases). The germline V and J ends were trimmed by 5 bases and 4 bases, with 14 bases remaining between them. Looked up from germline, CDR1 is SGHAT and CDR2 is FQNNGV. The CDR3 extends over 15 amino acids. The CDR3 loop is CASSVQLALTGELFF. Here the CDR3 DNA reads TGTGCCAGCAGCGTACAACTAGCTCTCACCGGGGAGCTGTTTTTT.

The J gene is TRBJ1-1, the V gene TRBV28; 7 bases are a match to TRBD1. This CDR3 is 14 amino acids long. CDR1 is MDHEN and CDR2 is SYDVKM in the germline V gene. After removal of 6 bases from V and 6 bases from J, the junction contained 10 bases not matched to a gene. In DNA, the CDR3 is TGTGCCAGCAGCCAGGCTCCGGGACAGCCTGAAGCTTTCTTT. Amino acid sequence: CASSQAPGQPEAFF.

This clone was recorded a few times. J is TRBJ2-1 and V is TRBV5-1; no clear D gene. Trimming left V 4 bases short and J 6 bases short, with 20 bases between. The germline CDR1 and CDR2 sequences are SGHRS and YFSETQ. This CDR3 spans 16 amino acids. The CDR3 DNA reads TGCGCCAGCAGCCCTGGTTCCTCCGGAGCATTCAATGAGCAGTTCTTC. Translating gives CASSPGSSGAFNEQFF.

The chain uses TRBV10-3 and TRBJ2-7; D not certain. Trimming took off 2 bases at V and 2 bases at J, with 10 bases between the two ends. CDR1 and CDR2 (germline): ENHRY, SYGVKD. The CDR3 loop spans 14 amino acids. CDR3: CAISERVDTYEQYF. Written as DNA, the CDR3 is TGTGCCATCAGTGAGCGGGTAGATACCTACGAGCAGTACTTC.

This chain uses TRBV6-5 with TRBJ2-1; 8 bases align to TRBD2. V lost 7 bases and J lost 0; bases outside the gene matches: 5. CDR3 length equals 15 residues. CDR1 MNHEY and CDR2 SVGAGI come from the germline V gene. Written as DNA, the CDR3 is TGTGCCAGCACTCGAGCGGGGGACTCCTACAATGAGCAGTTCTTC. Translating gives CASTRAGDSYNEQFF.

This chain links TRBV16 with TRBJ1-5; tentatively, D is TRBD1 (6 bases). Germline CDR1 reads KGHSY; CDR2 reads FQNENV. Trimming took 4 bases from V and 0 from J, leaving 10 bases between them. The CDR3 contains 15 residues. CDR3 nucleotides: TGTGCCAGCAGCCGGACAGACTATAGCAATCAGCCCCAGCATTTT. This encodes CASSRTDYSNQPQHF. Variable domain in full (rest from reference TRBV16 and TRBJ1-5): GEEVAQTPKHLVRGEGQKAKLYCAPIKGHSYVFWYQQVLKNEFKFLISFQNENVFDETGMPKERFSAKCLPNSPCSLEIQATKLEDSAVYFCASSRTDYSNQPQHFGDGTRLSIL.

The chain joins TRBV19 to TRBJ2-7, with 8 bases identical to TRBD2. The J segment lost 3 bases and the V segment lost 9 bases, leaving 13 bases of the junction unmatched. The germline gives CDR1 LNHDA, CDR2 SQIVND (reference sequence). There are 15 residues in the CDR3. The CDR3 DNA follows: TGTGCCAGCAGGACATGGGCGGGGGGAGTCTACGAGCAGTACTTC. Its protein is CASRTWAGGVYEQYF.

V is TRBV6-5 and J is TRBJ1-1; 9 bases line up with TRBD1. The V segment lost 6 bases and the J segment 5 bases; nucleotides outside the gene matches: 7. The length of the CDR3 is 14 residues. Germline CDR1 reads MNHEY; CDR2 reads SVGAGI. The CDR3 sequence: CASRLDRGETEAFF. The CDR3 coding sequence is TGTGCCAGCAGATTGGACAGGGGCGAGACTGAAGCTTTCTTT.

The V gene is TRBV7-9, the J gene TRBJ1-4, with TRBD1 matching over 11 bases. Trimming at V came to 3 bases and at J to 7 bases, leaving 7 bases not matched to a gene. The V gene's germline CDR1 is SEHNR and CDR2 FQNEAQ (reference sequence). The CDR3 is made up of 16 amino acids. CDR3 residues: CASSFVLGTGGEKLFF. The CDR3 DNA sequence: TGTGCCAGCAGCTTTGTTCTAGGGACAGGGGGTGAAAAACTGTTTTTT.

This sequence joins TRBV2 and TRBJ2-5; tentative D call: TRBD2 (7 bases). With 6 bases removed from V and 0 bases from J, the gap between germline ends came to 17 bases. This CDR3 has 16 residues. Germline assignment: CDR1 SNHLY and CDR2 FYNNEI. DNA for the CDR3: TGTGCCAGCAGCGCTAGGGGGGGGCAGAACCAAGAGACCCAGTACTTC. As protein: CASSARGGQNQETQYF.

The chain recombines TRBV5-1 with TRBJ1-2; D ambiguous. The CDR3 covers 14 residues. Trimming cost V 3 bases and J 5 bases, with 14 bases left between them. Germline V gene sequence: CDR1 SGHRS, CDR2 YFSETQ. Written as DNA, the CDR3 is TGCGCCAGCAGCTCAGGTTCTCCGGGGTATGGCTACACCTTC. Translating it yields CASSSGSPGYGYTF.

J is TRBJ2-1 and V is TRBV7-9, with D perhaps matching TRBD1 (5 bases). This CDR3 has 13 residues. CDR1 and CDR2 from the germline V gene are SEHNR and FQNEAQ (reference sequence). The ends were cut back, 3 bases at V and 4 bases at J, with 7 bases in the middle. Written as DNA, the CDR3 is TGTGCCAGCAGCTTGGACACGTACAATGAGCAGTTCTTC. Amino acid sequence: CASSLDTYNEQFF.